A selection of T cell receptor beta chains follows, all from one sample in a study of T cell repertoires in ileal Crohn's disease. Sequencing used immunoSEQ multiplex PCR; TCRdb keeps in-frame clones, though not all of them. Of a few thousand clones listed, roughly 83% are singletons. Sequenced: ileal tissue. These receptor sequences come from an adult with Crohn's disease. Each CDR3 is given with its conserved first and last residue. Each record gives: CDR3 length, D gene, J gene, V gene, CDR3 protein. The D gene is left open where the match is weak.

cdr3_length: 16; d_call: TRBD1; j_call: TRBJ1-5; v_call: TRBV7-2; cdr3_aa: CASSLDGTGPNQPQHF
cdr3_length: 12; d_call: -; j_call: TRBJ2-5; v_call: TRBV7-2; cdr3_aa: CASSSSRETQYF
cdr3_length: 12; d_call: -; j_call: TRBJ1-4; v_call: TRBV6-6; cdr3_aa: CATGRAEEKLFF
cdr3_length: 16; d_call: TRBD2; j_call: TRBJ2-6; v_call: TRBV5-1; cdr3_aa: CASSLSPGGGANVLTF
cdr3_length: 17; d_call: TRBD2; j_call: TRBJ2-7; v_call: TRBV7-6; cdr3_aa: CASSLEGGGRGSYEQYF
cdr3_length: 12; d_call: TRBD2; j_call: TRBJ2-1; v_call: TRBV7-9; cdr3_aa: CASSFSSGQQFF
cdr3_length: 16; d_call: TRBD1; j_call: TRBJ2-5; v_call: TRBV7-3; cdr3_aa: CASSLQGTGTQETQYF
cdr3_length: 15; d_call: TRBD2; j_call: TRBJ2-2; v_call: TRBV7-6; cdr3_aa: CASSPGTKNTGELFF
cdr3_length: 15; d_call: -; j_call: TRBJ2-5; v_call: TRBV4-3; cdr3_aa: CASSQGPTSVETQYF
cdr3_length: 16; d_call: TRBD1; j_call: TRBJ1-1; v_call: TRBV9; cdr3_aa: CASSSTGGPSNTEAFF
cdr3_length: 15; d_call: -; j_call: TRBJ2-2; v_call: TRBV5-5; cdr3_aa: CASTTGGQNTGELFF
cdr3_length: 14; d_call: -; j_call: TRBJ1-1; v_call: TRBV7-3; cdr3_aa: CASSLGQVNTEAFF
cdr3_length: 17; d_call: -; j_call: TRBJ1-2; v_call: TRBV5-6; cdr3_aa: CASSHYRAPFLNYGYTF
cdr3_length: 15; d_call: TRBD1; j_call: TRBJ1-6; v_call: TRBV5-4; cdr3_aa: CASSGRDTGDKPLHF
cdr3_length: 16; d_call: -; j_call: TRBJ1-3; v_call: TRBV21-1; cdr3_aa: CASSRLATHARNTIYF
cdr3_length: 15; d_call: TRBD1; j_call: TRBJ2-7; v_call: TRBV7-8; cdr3_aa: CASSLRDRVGYEQYF
cdr3_length: 15; d_call: -; j_call: TRBJ1-4; v_call: TRBV30; cdr3_aa: CAWSVDGGSSEKLFF
cdr3_length: 18; d_call: -; j_call: TRBJ1-1; v_call: TRBV5-6; cdr3_aa: CASSFSAGRGGEYTEAFF
cdr3_length: 16; d_call: TRBD1; j_call: TRBJ1-3; v_call: TRBV5-1; cdr3_aa: CASSLSPGQGGNTIYF
cdr3_length: 14; d_call: -; j_call: TRBJ2-7; v_call: TRBV5-1; cdr3_aa: CASRSQGGSYEQYF
cdr3_length: 14; d_call: TRBD1; j_call: TRBJ1-2; v_call: TRBV2; cdr3_aa: CASSGQGINYGYTF
cdr3_length: 12; d_call: -; j_call: TRBJ2-1; v_call: TRBV4-3; cdr3_aa: CASSQGVNEQFF
cdr3_length: 14; d_call: TRBD1; j_call: TRBJ2-7; v_call: TRBV15; cdr3_aa: CATSVGQATYEQYF
cdr3_length: 15; d_call: -; j_call: TRBJ1-5; v_call: TRBV6-5; cdr3_aa: CASIDRPNSNQPQHF
cdr3_length: 15; d_call: TRBD1; j_call: TRBJ2-3; v_call: TRBV2; cdr3_aa: CATRPGTGRTDTQYF
cdr3_length: 14; d_call: TRBD2; j_call: TRBJ2-1; v_call: TRBV29-1; cdr3_aa: CSVLRTSGMDEQFF
cdr3_length: 13; d_call: -; j_call: TRBJ2-3; v_call: TRBV5-8; cdr3_aa: CASSLTGPDTQYF
cdr3_length: 14; d_call: -; j_call: TRBJ1-4; v_call: TRBV6-1; cdr3_aa: CASSVGQGNEKLFF
cdr3_length: 14; d_call: -; j_call: TRBJ1-1; v_call: TRBV5-4; cdr3_aa: CASSLRAGNTEAFF
cdr3_length: 17; d_call: TRBD2; j_call: TRBJ2-3; v_call: TRBV4-2; cdr3_aa: CASSRATSAALTDTQYF
cdr3_length: 15; d_call: TRBD1; j_call: TRBJ1-2; v_call: TRBV7-9; cdr3_aa: CASSDGQERFYGYTF
cdr3_length: 16; d_call: -; j_call: TRBJ1-5; v_call: TRBV7-9; cdr3_aa: CASSLGIQAPGGPQHF
cdr3_length: 15; d_call: TRBD2; j_call: TRBJ2-1; v_call: TRBV5-1; cdr3_aa: CASRPSGSGYNEQFF
cdr3_length: 14; d_call: TRBD1; j_call: TRBJ2-7; v_call: TRBV10-2; cdr3_aa: CASSLDRGYYEQYF
cdr3_length: 12; d_call: TRBD1; j_call: TRBJ2-5; v_call: TRBV18; cdr3_aa: CASGTVKETQYF
cdr3_length: 17; d_call: TRBD2; j_call: TRBJ2-2; v_call: TRBV5-1; cdr3_aa: CASSLASSGRGIRELFF
cdr3_length: 15; d_call: -; j_call: TRBJ2-5; v_call: TRBV10-1; cdr3_aa: CASSESNGDQETQYF
cdr3_length: 15; d_call: TRBD1; j_call: TRBJ1-5; v_call: TRBV28; cdr3_aa: CASSYQGQLNQPQHF
cdr3_length: 13; d_call: -; j_call: TRBJ2-7; v_call: TRBV7-2; cdr3_aa: CASSRTELYEQYF
cdr3_length: 16; d_call: -; j_call: TRBJ2-5; v_call: TRBV7-3; cdr3_aa: CASSPNPFRLQETQYF
cdr3_length: 15; d_call: -; j_call: TRBJ2-7; v_call: TRBV9; cdr3_aa: CASSSRASRDYEQYF
cdr3_length: 11; d_call: -; j_call: TRBJ1-2; v_call: TRBV15; cdr3_aa: CATSREGGYTF
cdr3_length: 16; d_call: TRBD1; j_call: TRBJ2-4; v_call: TRBV2; cdr3_aa: CASSEDRGAYGNIQYF
cdr3_length: 17; d_call: -; j_call: TRBJ2-5; v_call: TRBV2; cdr3_aa: CASSDPLSRGGPETQYF
cdr3_length: 12; d_call: -; j_call: TRBJ1-5; v_call: TRBV27; cdr3_aa: CASSFKGRPQHF
cdr3_length: 14; d_call: -; j_call: TRBJ1-2; v_call: TRBV10-2; cdr3_aa: CASMRGASNYGYTF
cdr3_length: 15; d_call: TRBD2; j_call: TRBJ2-1; v_call: TRBV5-1; cdr3_aa: CASGPGLRNENEQFF
cdr3_length: 13; d_call: -; j_call: TRBJ1-5; v_call: TRBV6-4; cdr3_aa: CASSDSSQGPQHF
cdr3_length: 11; d_call: -; j_call: TRBJ1-1; v_call: TRBV6-5; cdr3_aa: CASSGGTEAFF
cdr3_length: 14; d_call: TRBD1; j_call: TRBJ1-1; v_call: TRBV5-4; cdr3_aa: CASSLTTGGTEAFF
cdr3_length: 14; d_call: TRBD1; j_call: TRBJ2-7; v_call: TRBV9; cdr3_aa: CASSATDRAYEQYF